This T cell receptor beta chain was sequenced for a study of blood T cell repertoires in COVID-19. Method: immunoSEQ multiplex PCR; TCRdb's copy keeps in-frame clones and lacks some. The top ten clones hold 0.95% to 1.5% of a sample with fewer than 200,000 clones, about 90% of them seen once. The clonotype originates from a human donor with acute COVID-19. The donor label of this sample is uncertain. Sample: PBMCs or T cells enriched from blood (not recorded which).

The CDR3, as DNA: TGTGCCAGCAGCTTGGATTCCCCAGAGCAGTACTTC. This translates into CASSLDSPEQYF. The V call is TRBV5-5, the J call TRBJ2-7, with no clear D. Germline V gene sequence: CDR1 SGHKS, CDR2 YYEKEE (reference sequence). This CDR3 is 12 amino acids long. Trimming pared 0 bases from V and 7 bases from J, leaving 8 bases between.